The next 19 T cell receptor beta chains were all read from a single sample in a study of long-term antiretroviral therapy in people with HIV. The assay, immunoSEQ v3.0, was run at survey level. Profiling relied on immunoSEQ multiplex PCR, and the TCRdb table lists in-frame clones only, not all of them. The sample includes 25,000 to 35,000 clones, roughly 96% seen only once; the top ten take under 2.5%. Specimen: unsorted PBMCs, collected 6.6 years after starting antiretroviral therapy. These receptors originate from a man in his thirties or forties with HIV.

The chain combines TRBV4-1 with TRBJ2-3; D is unclear. This CDR3 spans 13 amino acids. V was cut by 0 bases and J by 7 bases, with 8 bases left in between. Germline CDR1 MGHRA, CDR2 YSYEKL. CDR3 loop: CASSQDFAYTQYF. CDR3 nucleotides: TGCGCCAGCAGCCAAGATTTCGCGTATACGCAGTATTTT.

This chain links TRBV19 with TRBJ1-1; D perhaps matches TRBD1 (6 bases). V was shortened by 5 bases and J by 10 bases, with 17 bases between the two germline ends. The CDR3 covers 13 residues. The germline V gene encodes CDR1 LNHDA and CDR2 SQIVND (reference sequence). The CDR3 DNA reads TGTGCCAGTAGTTCGACCGGGGGCCGGGGAGCTTTCTTT. Protein product: CASSSTGGRGAFF.

The rearrangement joins TRBV9 to TRBJ1-1, with D unclear. The CDR3 contains 13 residues. The ends were cut back, 0 bases at V and 3 bases at J, with 6 bases in the middle. CDR1 is SGDLS, CDR2 YYNGEE, per germline. Written as DNA, the CDR3 is TGTGCCAGCAGCGTAGGGAGAGACACTGAAGCTTTCTTT. Translating it yields CASSVGRDTEAFF.

This clone showed up just once. The rearrangement links TRBV7-3 to TRBJ1-1; D unresolved. V lost 11 bases to trimming and J lost 1 base, with 8 bases between them. CDR1 and CDR2 from the germline V gene are SGHTA and FQGTGA. This CDR3 region has 11 residues. CDR3 coding DNA: TGTGCCGCCTGGGGGAACACTGAAGCTTTCTTT. This codes for CAAWGNTEAFF.

J is TRBJ2-1 and V is TRBV5-1, with TRBD2 as a possible D gene (6 bases). Between the trimmed V and J ends, which lost 0 bases and 4 bases, there was a span of 23 bases. In germline, CDR1 is SGHRS, CDR2 YFSETQ. The CDR3 spans 19 residues. CDR3 sequence (DNA): TGCGCCAGCAGCTTGGTTTTGGTAAAGGAGGGAAGGGTATACAATGAGCAGTTCTTC. This encodes CASSLVLVKEGRVYNEQFF.

The chain links TRBV11-2 to TRBJ2-5; D is undetermined. This CDR3 comprises 13 residues. The V and J ends lost 4 bases and 1 base respectively, with 7 bases between them. CDR1 is SGHAT and CDR2 is FQNNGV in the germline V gene. The CDR3 sequence is CASSSLSQETQYF. CDR3 DNA: TGTGCCAGCAGCTCCCTTTCCCAAGAGACCCAGTACTTC. The entire variable domain, with the rest obtained from reference TRBV11-2 and TRBJ2-5, is as follows: EAGVAQSPRYKIIEKRQSVAFWCNPISGHATLYWYQQILGQGPKLLIQFQNNGVVDDSQLPKDRFSAERLKGVDSTLKIQPAKLEDSAVYLCASSSLSQETQYFGPGTRLLVL.

V is TRBV10-3 and J is TRBJ2-5, with D perhaps matching TRBD1 (6 bases). V shed 6 bases and J shed 5 bases, with 16 bases lying between them. The germline V gene has CDR1 ENHRY and CDR2 SYGVKD. The CDR3 sequence is 14 residues long. CDR3 region: CAISGEGDGETQYF. CDR3 nucleotides: TGTGCCATCAGCGGTGAGGGGGATGGGGAGACCCAGTACTTC.

The chain carries TRBV13 and TRBJ2-7, with D tentatively TRBD1 (5 bases). The CDR3 consists of 13 residues. V shed 0 bases and J shed 4 bases, with 7 bases lying between them. CDR1 and CDR2 (germline): PRHDT, FYEKMQ (reference sequence). The DNA for the CDR3 is TGTGCCAGCAGCTTAGGTAGGGGATACGAGCAGTACTTC. It encodes CASSLGRGYEQYF.

This chain connects TRBV9 to TRBJ2-2; D is perhaps TRBD1 or TRBD2 (5 bases each). The CDR3 is 17 residues long. Germline CDR1 is SGDLS and CDR2 is YYNGEE. V was cut by 3 bases and J by 6 bases, with 21 bases left in between. CDR3: CASSALRGGLVPGELFF. The CDR3 DNA reads as TGTGCCAGCAGCGCCCTTCGGGGCGGGTTGGTACCCGGGGAGCTGTTTTTT.

The chain is built from TRBV9 and TRBJ2-7; D is ambiguous. CDR3 length: 14 amino acids. The V gene's germline CDR1 is SGDLS and CDR2 YYNGEE. Trimming pared 0 bases from V and 8 bases from J, leaving 15 bases between. CDR3 nucleotides: TGTGCCAGCAGCGTAGGTATTAGCCATCTAAAGCAGTACTTC. This sequence encodes CASSVGISHLKQYF.

This rearrangement joins TRBV2 to TRBJ2-7, with a tentative D call TRBD2 (6 bases). Trimming took off 4 bases at V and 2 bases at J, with 12 bases between the two ends. The germline V gene has CDR1 SNHLY and CDR2 FYNNEI. This CDR3 is built from 14 residues. The CDR3 nucleotides are TGTGCCAGCAGTGGACGGGGGATCACCTACGAGCAGTACTTC. It encodes CASSGRGITYEQYF.

CDR3 region: CAWSGSYEQYF. The CDR3 nucleotides are TGTGCCTGGAGTGGAAGCTACGAGCAGTACTTC. The rearrangement links TRBV30 to TRBJ2-7; D remains ambiguous. CDR1 is GTSNPN, CDR2 SVGIG, per germline (reference sequence). Trimming shortened V by 1 base and J by 3 bases, and 4 bases separated the two germline ends. The CDR3 extends over 11 amino acids.

The table lists this clone with a count of one. V is TRBV6-6 and J is TRBJ1-2, with TRBD1 as a possible D gene (6 bases). V lost 6 bases to trimming and J lost 5 bases, with 13 bases between them. This CDR3 has 13 residues. Germline V gene lookup returns CDR1 MNHNY and CDR2 SVGAGI (reference sequence). DNA of the CDR3: TGTGCCAGCAGAGAAAAACAGGGTTATGGCTACACCTTC. Protein: CASREKQGYGYTF.

V usage is TRBV6-5 and J usage is TRBJ2-5; TRBD1 aligns across 7 bases. With V trimmed by 5 bases and J by 11 bases, 14 bases remained unmatched. Germline-derived CDR1 and CDR2 are MNHEY and SVGAGI. This CDR3 contains 14 residues. The CDR3: CASSTRTQGWEQYF. For the CDR3, the DNA is TGTGCCAGCAGTACGCGAACACAGGGGTGGGAGCAGTACTTC.

The J gene is TRBJ2-2, the V gene TRBV7-2, with D possibly matching TRBD1 (5 bases). V was shortened by 5 bases and J by 6 bases, with 13 bases between the two germline ends. The germline gives CDR1 SGHTA, CDR2 FQGNSA. This CDR3 contains 14 residues. The CDR3, as DNA: TGTGCCAGCAGCCCAACCAGGGATGCCGGGGAGCTGTTTTTT. Amino acids: CASSPTRDAGELFF.

V usage is TRBV6-5 and J usage is TRBJ2-7, with 8 positions matching TRBD1. The germline CDR1 and CDR2 sequences are MNHEY and SVGAGI. The ends lost 5 bases at V and 2 bases at J; junction bases unmatched: 2. This CDR3 comprises 13 residues. The CDR3 coding sequence is TGTGCCAGCAGTCGGGACAGGACCTACGAGCAGTACTTC. This gives the protein CASSRDRTYEQYF.

The gene calls are TRBV2 and TRBJ2-5; 7 bases align to TRBD2. Trimming at V came to 3 bases and at J to 5 bases, leaving 6 bases not matched to a gene. The germline V gene has CDR1 SNHLY and CDR2 FYNNEI. The CDR3 spans 14 residues. CDR3 DNA: TGTGCCAGCAGTGATGGGGGAGGGGTGGAGACCCAGTACTTC. The encoded protein is CASSDGGGVETQYF.

The V call is TRBV5-1, the J call TRBJ2-7; 8 bases are a match to TRBD1. CDR3 length: 18 residues. Germline CDR1 reads SGHRS; CDR2 reads YFSETQ. Trimming cost V 2 bases and J 2 bases; bases outside gene matches: 15. The CDR3 DNA sequence: TGCGCCAGCAGCTTATGGGCAAACGGACAGGGCCGCACCTACGAGCAGTACTTC. The encoded protein is CASSLWANGQGRTYEQYF.

This sequence joins TRBV19 and TRBJ2-7, with a possible D match to TRBD1 (6 bases). V gave up 1 base and J gave up 8 bases, with 15 bases separating them. The CDR3 length is 14 residues. CDR1 is LNHDA, CDR2 SQIVND, per germline (reference sequence). The CDR3 loop reads CASSIVHRAPQQYF. Written as DNA, the CDR3 is TGTGCCAGTAGTATAGTGCACAGGGCCCCACAGCAGTACTTC.